Following are 30 T cell receptor beta chains from one sample sequenced in a study of T cell repertoires in cytomegalovirus infection. For these TCRs, the target antigens are not known. One entry per CDR3 protein results from TCRdb running MiXCR on the reads. The sample lists around 770,000 distinct CDR3 sequences, 25% to 30% occurring once. This specimen consisted of cultured CD8+ T cells from PBMCs, obtained from culture after CMV antigen stimulation. The receptors stem from a human donor in good health (CMV status not recorded). Some clones in this sample may be carry-over from other donors' samples.

This rearrangement joins TRBV20-1 to TRBJ1-5, with D perhaps matching TRBD1 (5 bases). CDR3 length: 15 residues. Looked up from germline, CDR1 is DFQATT and CDR2 is SNEGSKA (reference sequence). Trimming pared 6 bases from V and 5 bases from J, leaving 20 bases between. In DNA form, the CDR3 reads TGCAGTGCCCATTCCCCGAGCAGGGCGGATCAGCCCCAGCATTTT. Its protein is CSAHSPSRADQPQHF.

This clonotype was observed many times. This sequence joins TRBV7-8 and TRBJ2-7, with D tentatively TRBD1 or TRBD2 (5 bases each). Trimming pared 5 bases from V and 2 bases from J, leaving 10 bases between. CDR1 SGHVS and CDR2 FQNEAQ come from the germline V gene. CDR3 length: 13 amino acids. The CDR3 sequence: CASSIRGPYEQYF. In DNA, the CDR3 is TGTGCCAGCAGCATCCGGGGCCCCTACGAGCAGTACTTC.

The sample holds many counts of this clonotype. The chain has TRBV12-3 or TRBV12-4 and TRBJ2-5; D unclear. V lost 4 bases, J lost 5 bases, and 8 bases lay in between. The CDR3 covers 12 residues. CDR3 in DNA: TGTGCCAGCAGTTGGGGTGGGGAGACCCAGTACTTC. Amino acid sequence: CASSWGGETQYF.

This chain links TRBV6-1 with TRBJ2-3; D is unresolved. Germline V lookup: CDR1 MNHNS, CDR2 SASEGT. The CDR3 has 12 residues. V was cut by 7 bases and J by 5 bases, with 10 bases left in between. CDR3: CASTSPLDTQYF. The CDR3 bases are TGTGCCAGCACGAGTCCCTTAGATACGCAGTATTTT.

This clonotype was seen a few times. The chain joins TRBV12-5 to TRBJ2-3; TRBD1 or TRBD2 may be the D gene (5 bases each). The V gene's germline CDR1 is LGHNT and CDR2 FRNRAP. Trimming removed 2 bases from V and 1 base from J, with 16 bases in between. This CDR3 is 17 amino acids long. The CDR3 DNA reads as TGTGCTAGTGGTTTGTACCCCCGGGAAGGGGGCACAGATACGCAGTATTTT. This encodes CASGLYPREGGTDTQYF. Full variable domain (missing parts from reference TRBV12-5 and TRBJ2-3): DARVTQTPRHKVTEMGQEVTMRCQPILGHNTVFWYRQTMMQGLELLAYFRNRAPLDDSGMPKDRFSAEMPDATLATLKIQPSEPRDSAVYFCASGLYPREGGTDTQYFGPGTRLTVL.

This clonotype was seen a handful of times. This rearrangement joins TRBV4-2 to TRBJ2-7; the D is unclear. The V and J ends lost 4 bases and 0 bases respectively, with 16 bases between them. Germline V gene data show CDR1 as LGHNA and CDR2 as YNFKEQ. This CDR3 region has 16 residues. CDR3 in amino acids: CASSPMAVSISYEQYF. The DNA of the CDR3 is TGTGCCAGCAGCCCCATGGCAGTCTCGATCTCCTACGAGCAGTACTTC.

The chain couples TRBV10-3 to TRBJ2-2; D is undetermined. The CDR3 totals 16 residues. V lost 11 bases and J lost 1, with 20 bases in between. Per the germline V gene, CDR1 is ENHRY and CDR2 is SYGVKD. The chain's CDR3 is CAVVAAWTENTGELFF. DNA of the CDR3: TGTGCCGTCGTCGCCGCCTGGACGGAGAACACCGGGGAGCTGTTTTTT.

The chain is built from TRBV7-9 and TRBJ1-1, with a tentative D call TRBD1 (5 bases). This CDR3 comprises 14 residues. Germline CDR1 SEHNR, CDR2 FQNEAQ (reference sequence). V dropped 2 bases and J dropped 3 bases, with 10 bases sitting between them. As DNA, the CDR3 is TGTGCCAGCAGCTTATTCAGGGCCCACACTGAAGCTTTCTTT. This gives the protein CASSLFRAHTEAFF.

This sequence joins TRBV10-2 and TRBJ2-2; no clear D. This CDR3 contains 13 residues. The ends were cut back, 5 bases at V and 5 bases at J, with 9 bases in the middle. Germline CDR1 reads WSHSY; CDR2 reads SAAADI. CDR3 loop: CASSRQDTGELFF. The CDR3 region has the DNA TGCGCCAGCAGTAGGCAGGATACCGGGGAGCTGTTTTTT.

The chain has TRBV6-1 and TRBJ1-2; D remains unclear. The CDR3 extends over 13 amino acids. V lost 6 bases, J lost 0 bases, and 8 bases lay in between. The germline CDR1 and CDR2 sequences are MNHNS and SASEGT. In DNA, the CDR3 is TGTGCCAGCAGGGCCGGAGCTAACTATGGCTACACCTTC. It encodes CASRAGANYGYTF.

This clonotype was seen more than once but under ten times. The chain carries TRBV27 and TRBJ2-3; D is ambiguous. This CDR3 contains 14 residues. CDR1 and CDR2 from the germline V gene are MNHEY and SMNVEV (reference sequence). V was shortened by 4 bases and J by 0 bases, with 8 bases between the two germline ends. DNA for the CDR3: TGTGCCAGCAGTTCAGCATCTAGCACAGATACGCAGTATTTT. The encoded protein is CASSSASSTDTQYF.

This clonotype was picked up a small number of times. The rearrangement uses TRBV27 and TRBJ2-1; 14 nucleotides agree with TRBD2. The CDR3 is 19 amino acids. Germline CDR1 and CDR2: MNHEY and SMNVEV (reference sequence). V lost 7 bases, J lost 0 bases, and 11 bases stayed unmatched. CDR3 amino acids: CASIPRGLAGVSSYNEQFF. The CDR3 region has the DNA TGTGCCAGCATCCCTCGGGGACTAGCGGGGGTGAGCTCCTACAATGAGCAGTTCTTC.

In its sample, this clonotype was seen a few times. The chain joins TRBV12-3 or TRBV12-4 to TRBJ2-3, with TRBD2 matching 11 bases. After removal of 3 bases from V and 5 bases from J, the junction contained 4 bases not matched to a gene. This CDR3 contains 15 residues. For the CDR3, the DNA is TGTGCCAGCAGTTTCACTAGCGGGGGTGGAGATACGCAGTATTTT. Its protein product is CASSFTSGGGDTQYF.

The chain links TRBV12-3 or TRBV12-4 to TRBJ2-1; the D gene could be TRBD1 or TRBD2 (6 bases each). The CDR3 extends over 13 amino acids. CDR3 sequence: CVDRGPSGDEQFF. CDR3 DNA: TGTGTTGACCGGGGGCCCTCCGGCGATGAGCAGTTCTTC.

This clonotype was observed a handful of times. This chain joins TRBV6-2 or TRBV6-3 and TRBJ1-5; D perhaps matches TRBD1 (5 bases). V dropped 7 bases and J dropped 5 bases, with 15 bases sitting between them. CDR3 length equals 14 residues. Germline CDR1 MNHEY, CDR2 SVGEGT. CDR3 protein: CASKTGLIDQPQHF. As DNA, the CDR3 is TGTGCCAGCAAAACGGGACTCATCGATCAGCCCCAGCATTTT.

This clonotype was picked up a small number of times. The chain links TRBV27 to TRBJ1-1; D unresolved. Germline-derived CDR1 and CDR2 are MNHEY and SMNVEV (reference sequence). The ends were cut back, 2 bases at V and 7 bases at J, with 11 bases in the middle. The CDR3 spans 13 residues. The CDR3 loop reads CASSLHPSLEAFF. The CDR3, as DNA: TGTGCCAGCAGTTTACACCCCTCCCTTGAAGCTTTCTTT.

In this sample, this clonotype turned up many times. This rearrangement joins TRBV7-8 to TRBJ2-3; TRBD1 matches 10 bases. From germline, CDR1 is SGHVS and CDR2 FQNEAQ. V shed 3 bases and J 1 base; nucleotides not matched to a gene: 1. The CDR3 consists of 15 residues. CDR3 sequence: CASSLTGGGTDTQYF. CDR3 nucleotides: TGTGCCAGCAGCTTGACAGGGGGCGGCACAGATACGCAGTATTTT.

There are many counts of this clonotype. The chain links TRBV7-2 to TRBJ1-5, with D possibly TRBD1 on 6 matching bases. The CDR3 runs to 15 residues. The germline gives CDR1 SGHTA, CDR2 FQGNSA. Trimming left V 5 bases short and J 7 bases short, with 18 bases between. As DNA, the CDR3 is TGTGCCAGCAGCCCAGGACAGCCGAATCGACAGCCCCAGCATTTT. Its protein is CASSPGQPNRQPQHF.

Ten or more counts support this clonotype. This chain uses TRBV7-8 with TRBJ2-4; 7 nucleotides line up with TRBD1. V lost 1 base, J lost 0 bases, and 3 bases stayed unmatched. Germline V gene sequence: CDR1 SGHVS, CDR2 FQNEAQ. The CDR3 length is 16 residues. The CDR3 is CASSLGDSLAKNIQYF. CDR3 nucleotides: TGTGCCAGCAGCTTAGGGGACAGCCTAGCCAAAAACATTCAGTACTTC.

At least ten counts were recorded for this clonotype. This chain joins TRBV7-6 and TRBJ2-5; 14 nucleotides line up with TRBD2. Germline V gene data show CDR1 as SGHVS and CDR2 as FNYEAQ. J lost 3 bases, V lost 5 bases, and 8 bases had no gene match. There are 17 residues in the CDR3. CDR3 nucleotide sequence: TGTGCCAGCAGCCCGACTAGCGGGGGGGCCCCTAAAGAGACCCAGTACTTC. Translating gives CASSPTSGGAPKETQYF.

The rearrangement joins TRBV25-1 to TRBJ1-2; 9 bases are a match to TRBD1. V lost 3 bases to trimming and J lost 0 bases; unmatched junction nucleotides: 8. The CDR3 contains 17 residues. The germline gives CDR1 MGHDK, CDR2 SYGVNS. The CDR3 DNA is TGTGCCAGCAGTGATGGTGGACAGGGGTGGCCTAACTATGGCTACACCTTC. Its translation is CASSDGGQGWPNYGYTF.

About this clonotype itself: It may be a read error: a sequence one base away is much more abundant. The CDR3 loop is CASSPGQGSNLPLHF. The DNA for the CDR3 is TGTGCCAGCAGCCCCGGACAGGGAAGCAATTTACCCCTCCACTTT. V gene TRBV7-6 combines with J gene TRBJ1-6; 8 positions agree with TRBD1. The CDR3 length is 15 residues. The germline gives CDR1 SGHVS, CDR2 FNYEAQ.

The chain links TRBV28 to TRBJ2-1; a weak D match, TRBD2 (5 bases). Deletions cut 3 bases from V and 3 bases from J, with 15 bases between. The CDR3 runs to 16 residues. The germline V gene has CDR1 MDHEN and CDR2 SYDVKM. CDR3 nucleotide sequence: TGTGCCAGCAGTTTTAGCAGAGGGCGAAACTACAATGAGCAGTTCTTC. Protein sequence: CASSFSRGRNYNEQFF.

In this sample, this clonotype turned up a few times. This chain links TRBV4-3 with TRBJ1-1; D is ambiguous. The CDR3 has 18 amino acids. Germline CDR1 is LGHNA and CDR2 is YSLEER. With 1 base removed from V and 6 bases from J, the gap between germline ends came to 24 bases. The chain's CDR3 is CASSQGFGGPNGVPEAFF. Here the CDR3 DNA reads TGCGCCAGCAGCCAAGGTTTCGGAGGGCCGAATGGGGTCCCTGAAGCTTTCTTT.

This clonotype was seen a few times. V gene TRBV7-3 combines with J gene TRBJ2-1; 12 bases agree with TRBD2. This CDR3 is built from 17 residues. Germline V gene sequence: CDR1 SGHTA, CDR2 FQGTGA. V lost 5 bases to trimming and J lost 9 bases; unmatched junction nucleotides: 14. The CDR3 loop is CASSPWASGGAEGEQFF. In DNA form, the CDR3 reads TGTGCCAGCAGCCCCTGGGCTAGCGGGGGGGCGGAGGGTGAGCAGTTCTTC.

A few counts support this clonotype. CDR3 in amino acids: CASSGWDTGELFF. The CDR3, as DNA: TGTGCCAGCAGCGGCTGGGACACCGGGGAGCTGTTTTTT. The chain joins TRBV2 to TRBJ2-2, with D unresolved. This CDR3 contains 13 residues. The germline gives CDR1 SNHLY, CDR2 FYNNEI. Trimming stripped 6 bases from V and 3 bases from J, with 8 bases between.

The chain recombines TRBV7-8 with TRBJ1-5; weak D call: TRBD1 (5 bases). Trimming stripped 1 base from V and 7 bases from J, with 14 bases between. This CDR3 contains 15 residues. Germline CDR1 reads SGHVS; CDR2 reads FQNEAQ. CDR3 bases: TGTGCCAGCAGCTTAGGGGACTTTGGTCTACAGCCCCAGCATTTT. Amino acid sequence: CASSLGDFGLQPQHF.

Points on this clonotype: A much larger clonotype is one base distant, so this may be a read error. V and J are TRBV4-1 and TRBJ1-1; D uncertain. Germline V gene data show CDR1 as MGHRA and CDR2 as YSYEKL. This CDR3 comprises 13 residues. The CDR3 DNA sequence: TGCGCCTGCAGCCAACTCCCCACGGATAAGGCTTTCTTT. Protein: CACSQLPTDKAFF.

Only a few counts were recorded for this clonotype. The chain is built from TRBV5-4 and TRBJ2-7, with 9 bases fitting TRBD1. After removal of 4 bases from V and 5 bases from J, the junction contained 13 bases not matched to a gene. Germline CDR1 reads SGHNT; CDR2 reads YYREEE (reference sequence). This CDR3 spans 16 amino acids. The CDR3 sequence: CASSGTTGGVFDEQYF. In DNA form, the CDR3 reads TGTGCCAGCAGCGGGACTACAGGGGGCGTTTTTGACGAGCAGTACTTC.

The chain joins TRBV4-1 to TRBJ1-5, with no clear D. The CDR3 extends over 14 amino acids. Between the trimmed V and J ends, which lost 0 bases and 6 bases, there was a span of 9 bases. The germline gives CDR1 MGHRA, CDR2 YSYEKL. CDR3 residues: CASSQDLRAQPQHF. CDR3 in DNA: TGCGCCAGCAGCCAAGATTTAAGGGCTCAGCCCCAGCATTTT.